Listed below are T cell receptor beta chains from one sample, sequenced in a study of monozygotic twins with inflammatory bowel disease. Using the 5' RACE reads, TCRdb records one entry per CDR3 protein without DNA. The sample totals approximately 150,000 distinct CDR3 sequences. Sequenced: blood. The receptors stem from a human donor with ulcerative colitis or Crohn's disease, or a healthy co-twin of an affected twin (not recorded which). Both conserved end residues are part of each CDR3. Fields, in order: J gene, V gene, clone size, CDR3 protein. Only part of the rows carry a size: once, few, many, or a class if the clone is expanded.

TRBJ2-5 TRBV12-3/TRBV12-4 NA CASRSEGGQETQYF
TRBJ1-2 TRBV18 NA CASSPSTGTGGYTF
TRBJ2-2 TRBV7-2 NA CASSLEGALSNTGELFF
TRBJ2-4 TRBV3-1 NA CASSQGSGTAHKNMQYF
TRBJ1-5 TRBV24-1 NA CATTARGGRTFIQPQHF
TRBJ1-1 TRBV2 NA CASRNLWGEPEAFF
TRBJ2-3 TRBV12-3/TRBV12-4 NA CASTLPTSLSSSTDTQYF
TRBJ2-7 TRBV19 NA CATQDLSSYEQYF
TRBJ2-5 TRBV7-8 NA CASSTRQGETQYF
TRBJ2-5 TRBV15 NA CATSRAGRETQYF
TRBJ2-1 TRBV21-1 NA CASSKGHRGSYNEQFF
TRBJ2-3 TRBV7-9 NA CASSLSGGRDTQYF
TRBJ2-4 TRBV10-3 NA CAISESAPEALAKNIQYF
TRBJ2-4 TRBV5-4 NA CASSLGATAKNIQYF
TRBJ2-5 TRBV20-1 NA CSATKARETQYF
TRBJ1-4 TRBV20-1 NA CSARGPPLNEKLFF
TRBJ2-1 TRBV5-1 NA CASSSRTSGGASGHEQFF
TRBJ2-7 TRBV20-1 NA CSAFTDRASYEQYF
TRBJ1-3 TRBV6-1 NA CASRGGGGSGNTIYF
TRBJ1-1 TRBV7-3 NA CASSLIGQNTEAFF
TRBJ2-3 TRBV5-1 medium-sized CASSLAWTGGTDTQYF
TRBJ1-1 TRBV5-6 NA CASSSTGGAGTEAFF
TRBJ2-1 TRBV5-1 NA CASSLLVSSNEQFF
TRBJ2-6 TRBV6-2/TRBV6-3 NA CASSYSSSGANVLTF
TRBJ1-5 TRBV29-1 NA CSVTAYSNQPQHF
TRBJ1-2 TRBV7-2 NA CASSLARDRSHYGYTF
TRBJ1-5 TRBV30 NA CAWSVGGAYSNQPQHF
TRBJ1-5 TRBV20-1 NA CSASRQGNQPQHF
TRBJ1-1 TRBV5-1 NA CASSPGGGTEAFF
TRBJ2-7 TRBV6-5 NA CASSYSVGEGPSYEQYF
TRBJ1-4 TRBV20-1 NA CSVKDSATNEKLFF
TRBJ1-2 TRBV20-1 NA CSASWAADGAF
TRBJ1-1 TRBV19 NA CASRLSGIAEAFF
TRBJ2-2 TRBV7-3 NA CASRLVGNTGELFF
TRBJ1-5 TRBV6-1 NA CASTLGGTGNQPQHF
TRBJ1-1 TRBV20-1 NA CSAQIIGTEAFF
TRBJ1-1 TRBV5-1 NA CASSLTHGVTEAFF
TRBJ2-1 TRBV4-1 NA CASSQDPTGWLDEQFF
TRBJ1-6 TRBV6-1 NA CASRVYLGQSSSYNSPLHF
TRBJ2-7 TRBV7-2 NA CASSYTGQSSEQYF
TRBJ2-5 TRBV7-8 NA CASSLKERGAGQETQYF
TRBJ2-3 TRBV18 NA CASSPIMTDTQYF
TRBJ1-1 TRBV30 NA CAWTDSQRRNTEAFF
TRBJ2-4 TRBV11-2 NA CASSLKSRDRGLVGQNIQYF
TRBJ1-5 TRBV6-2/TRBV6-3 NA CASSPDTSNQPQHF
TRBJ2-7 TRBV2 NA CASSVGETVQYF
TRBJ1-1 TRBV7-2 NA CASSSGVDTEAFF
TRBJ2-1 TRBV3-1 NA CASSQDPGLVQFF
TRBJ2-7 TRBV7-9 NA CASRPLRPEQYF
TRBJ2-2 TRBV5-1 NA CASSPARNTPPGQGLNTGELFF
TRBJ2-7 TRBV5-1 NA CASSRDFQGSEQYF
TRBJ2-1 TRBV20-1 NA CSVRAGVRYPIF
TRBJ1-3 TRBV7-2 NA CASSFPSSGTGGRPLSGNTIYF
TRBJ2-1 TRBV4-3 NA CASSALGLAGGLSYNEQFF
TRBJ2-3 TRBV7-2 NA CASSLARHADTQYF